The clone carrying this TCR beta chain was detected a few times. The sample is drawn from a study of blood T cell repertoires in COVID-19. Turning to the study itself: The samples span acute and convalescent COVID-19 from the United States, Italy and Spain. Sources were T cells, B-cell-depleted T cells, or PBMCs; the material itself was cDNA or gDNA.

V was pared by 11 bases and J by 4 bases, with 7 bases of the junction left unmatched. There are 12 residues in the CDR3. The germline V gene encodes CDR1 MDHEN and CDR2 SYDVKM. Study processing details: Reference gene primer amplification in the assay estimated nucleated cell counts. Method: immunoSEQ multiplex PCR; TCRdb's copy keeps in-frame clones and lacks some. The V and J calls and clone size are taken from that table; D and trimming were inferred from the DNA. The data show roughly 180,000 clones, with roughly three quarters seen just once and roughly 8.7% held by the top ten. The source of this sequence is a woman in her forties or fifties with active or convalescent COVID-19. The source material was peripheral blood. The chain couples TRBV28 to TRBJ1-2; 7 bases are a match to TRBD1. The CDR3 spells CAAKTGTYGYTF. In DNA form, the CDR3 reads TGTGCCGCAAAGACAGGGACCTATGGCTACACCTTC.